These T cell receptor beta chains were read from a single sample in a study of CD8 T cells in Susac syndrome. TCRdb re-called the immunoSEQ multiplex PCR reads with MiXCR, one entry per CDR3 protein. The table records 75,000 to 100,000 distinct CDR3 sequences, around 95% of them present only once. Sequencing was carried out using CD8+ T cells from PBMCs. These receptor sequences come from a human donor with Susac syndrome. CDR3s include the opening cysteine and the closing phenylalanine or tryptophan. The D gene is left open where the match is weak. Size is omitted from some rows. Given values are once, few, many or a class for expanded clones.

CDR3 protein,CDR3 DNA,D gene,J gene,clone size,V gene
CASTLGQGVERETQYF,TGTGCCAGCACCTTGGGACAGGGGGTAGAACGGGAGACCCAGTACTTC,TRBD1,TRBJ2-5,-,TRBV12-3/TRBV12-4
CASSLALGIPTTYEQYF,TGTGCCAGCAGCTTAGCGCTTGGGATACCAACTACCTACGAGCAGTACTTC,-,TRBJ2-7,-,TRBV7-8
CSASIDQPQHF,TGCAGTGCTAGCATTGATCAGCCCCAGCATTTT,-,TRBJ1-5,-,TRBV20-1
CASSMGREAFF,TGTGCCAGCAGCATGGGACGTGAAGCTTTCTTT,-,TRBJ1-1,-,TRBV14
CASSQIKQGHEQYF,TGTGCCAGCAGCCAAATTAAACAGGGCCACGAGCAGTACTTC,-,TRBJ2-7,-,TRBV3-1
CSVEKDTEAFF,TGCAGCGTTGAAAAGGACACTGAAGCTTTCTTT,-,TRBJ1-1,-,TRBV29-1
CASSLISEPYNEQFF,TGTGCCAGCAGCTTAATCAGCGAGCCCTACAATGAGCAGTTCTTC,-,TRBJ2-1,-,TRBV7-2
CVSWSGSKTDTQYF,TGTGTCTCCTGGTCCGGGAGTAAGACAGATACGCAGTATTTT,-,TRBJ2-3,-,TRBV6-5
CASSPSPSYGYTF,TGTGCCAGCAGTCCCAGCCCATCCTATGGCTACACCTTC,-,TRBJ1-2,-,TRBV27
CASSMDPNTGELFF,TGTGCCAGCAGTATGGACCCTAACACCGGGGAGCTGTTTTTT,-,TRBJ2-2,-,TRBV25-1
CAWNSGGGETQYF,TGTGCCTGGAATAGCGGGGGAGGAGAGACCCAGTACTTC,TRBD2,TRBJ2-5,-,TRBV30
CASSPAASTDTQYF,TGTGCCAGCAGCCCAGCAGCTAGCACAGATACGCAGTATTTT,-,TRBJ2-3,-,TRBV6-6
CASSIGTGGNNEQFF,TGTGCCAGCAGTATCGGGACAGGGGGGAACAATGAGCAGTTCTTC,TRBD1,TRBJ2-1,-,TRBV28
CASSQGDGGGETQYF,TGTGCCAGCAGCCAAGGCGATGGTGGTGGGGAGACCCAGTACTTC,-,TRBJ2-5,-,TRBV3-1
CASSEGTSGNNEQFF,TGTGCCAGCAGTGAAGGGACTAGCGGGAACAATGAGCAGTTCTTC,TRBD2,TRBJ2-1,once,TRBV2
CATKGGNYGYTF,TGTGCCACAAAGGGAGGGAACTATGGCTACACCTTC,-,TRBJ1-2,-,TRBV19
CASSPPGPTEAFF,TGTGCCAGCAGCCCTCCGGGGCCCACTGAAGCTTTCTTT,-,TRBJ1-1,-,TRBV13
CSADDRTSSYNEQFF,TGCAGCGCCGACGACAGGACCAGCTCCTACAATGAGCAGTTCTTC,-,TRBJ2-1,-,TRBV29-1
CASSQEVGTANTDTQYF,TGTGCCAGCAGCCAAGAGGTTGGGACAGCTAACACAGATACGCAGTATTTT,TRBD1,TRBJ2-3,-,TRBV3-1
CASTFGGTAEAFF,TGTGCCAGCACCTTCGGAGGGACAGCTGAAGCTTTCTTT,TRBD1,TRBJ1-1,once,TRBV5-6
CASSYREDSLGYF,TGTGCCAGCAGTTACCGGGAGGACAGCCTGGGGTACTTC,-,TRBJ2-5,few,TRBV6-2/TRBV6-3
CASSFSRTGELFF,TGTGCCAGCAGTTTCAGCAGGACCGGGGAGCTGTTTTTT,-,TRBJ2-2,-,TRBV28
CASRQGDNTEAFF,TGTGCCAGCAGACAGGGCGACAACACTGAAGCTTTCTTT,-,TRBJ1-1,once,TRBV6-5
CASSVGGLASYNEQFF,TGTGCCAGCAGCGTAGGTGGGCTAGCGTCTTACAATGAGCAGTTCTTC,-,TRBJ2-1,-,TRBV9
CASDFAEQFF,TGTGCCAGCGATTTTGCTGAGCAGTTCTTC,-,TRBJ2-1,few,TRBV30
CASRGRSYGYTF,TGTGCCAGCAGGGGACGGTCCTATGGCTACACCTTC,-,TRBJ1-2,-,TRBV6-5
CSVEEEDGSYGYTF,TGCAGCGTTGAAGAAGAGGATGGCAGTTATGGCTACACCTTC,-,TRBJ1-2,-,TRBV29-1
CASSYSGLAGRSGANVLTF,TGTGCCAGCAGTTACTCCGGACTAGCGGGCCGCTCTGGGGCCAACGTCCTGACTTTC,TRBD2,TRBJ2-6,-,TRBV6-2/TRBV6-3
CASSQGLAESTDTQYF,TGTGCCAGCAGCCAGGGACTAGCGGAAAGCACAGATACGCAGTATTTT,TRBD2,TRBJ2-3,-,TRBV7-8
CSVEQLNTEAFF,TGCAGCGTTGAACAGTTGAACACTGAAGCTTTCTTT,-,TRBJ1-1,once,TRBV29-1
CSVGTPNTGELFF,TGCAGCGTTGGGACACCAAACACCGGGGAGCTGTTTTTT,-,TRBJ2-2,-,TRBV29-1
CASSFYYEGADEQYF,TGCGCCAGCAGCTTTTATTACGAGGGTGCCGACGAGCAGTACTTC,-,TRBJ2-7,-,TRBV4-3
CASSEMLAEETQYF,TGTGCCAGCAGTGAAATGCTAGCGGAAGAGACCCAGTACTTC,TRBD2,TRBJ2-5,once,TRBV2
CASSWGGGAQYF,TGTGCCAGCAGTTGGGGAGGGGGTGCCCAGTACTTC,-,TRBJ2-5,-,TRBV7-3
CAWGRGASYNEQFF,TGTGCCTGGGGCCGGGGGGCTAGCTACAATGAGCAGTTCTTC,-,TRBJ2-1,-,TRBV30
CSAPPDLAYNEQFF,TGCAGTGCTCCGCCGGACCTGGCCTACAATGAGCAGTTCTTC,-,TRBJ2-1,-,TRBV20-1
CASSSLTETYSGANVLTF,TGCGCCAGCAGCTCCTTGACAGAAACCTACTCTGGGGCCAACGTCCTGACTTTC,-,TRBJ2-6,-,TRBV5-1
CASSSLAGVYEQYF,TGTGCCAGCAGTTCCCTAGCGGGAGTGTACGAGCAGTACTTC,TRBD2,TRBJ2-7,-,TRBV6-5
CASSQQGLVEYNEQFF,TGTGCCAGCAGCCAACAGGGACTAGTTGAGTACAATGAGCAGTTCTTC,TRBD2,TRBJ2-1,-,TRBV7-8
CASSVGSGQASYEQYF,TGTGCCAGCAGCGTAGGTTCGGGACAGGCCTCCTACGAGCAGTACTTC,TRBD1,TRBJ2-7,-,TRBV9
CSAPYSYEQYF,TGCAGTGCTCCCTATTCCTACGAGCAGTACTTC,-,TRBJ2-7,-,TRBV20-1
CASSFSGASSYEQYF,TGTGCCAGCAGTTTTTCGGGAGCCAGCTCCTACGAGCAGTACTTC,-,TRBJ2-7,-,TRBV27
CASSLTGPYEQYF,TGTGCCAGCAGTTTGACAGGGCCCTACGAGCAGTACTTC,TRBD1,TRBJ2-7,-,TRBV6-5
CSAIQGIEHF,TGCAGTGCTATACAGGGAATAGAGCATTTT,-,TRBJ1-5,-,TRBV20-1
CASRDRRDEQYF,TGTGCCAGCAGGGACAGGAGGGACGAGCAGTACTTC,-,TRBJ2-7,-,TRBV2
CASSQGQSSYQPQHF,TGTGCCAGCAGCCAGGGACAGAGTTCCTATCAGCCCCAGCATTTT,TRBD1,TRBJ1-5,-,TRBV3-1
CSATGTGPTYEQYF,TGCAGCGCGACCGGGACAGGACCCACCTACGAGCAGTACTTC,TRBD1,TRBJ2-7,-,TRBV29-1
CASSFAAAYSGANVLTF,TGTGCCAGCAGTTTTGCAGCCGCCTACTCTGGGGCCAACGTCCTGACTTTC,-,TRBJ2-6,-,TRBV12-3/TRBV12-4
CSALDRDRGQNEQFF,TGCAGTGCCCTCGACCGGGACAGGGGGCAGAATGAGCAGTTCTTC,TRBD1,TRBJ2-1,-,TRBV20-1
CASGPLGSNQPQHF,TGTGCCAGCGGACCTTTGGGTAGCAATCAGCCCCAGCATTTT,-,TRBJ1-5,-,TRBV27
CSAPVEAGKNIQYF,TGCAGTGCTCCTGTGGAGGCGGGCAAAAACATTCAGTACTTC,-,TRBJ2-4,once,TRBV20-1
CSVASGRAGTDTQYF,TGCAGCGTTGCTAGCGGGAGGGCCGGCACAGATACGCAGTATTTT,TRBD2,TRBJ2-3,-,TRBV29-1
CASRAGGSSYNEQFF,TGTGCCAGTAGGGCGGGGGGCAGCTCCTACAATGAGCAGTTCTTC,TRBD2,TRBJ2-1,few,TRBV19
CAWSGIDYGYTF,TGTGCCTGGAGTGGGATAGACTATGGCTACACCTTC,-,TRBJ1-2,-,TRBV30
CASSQVEGQHMNTEAFF,TGCGCCAGCAGCCAAGTCGAGGGACAGCATATGAACACTGAAGCTTTCTTT,TRBD1,TRBJ1-1,-,TRBV4-1
CASSTRQPYEQYF,TGTGCCAGCAGTACCCGCCAGCCCTACGAGCAGTACTTC,-,TRBJ2-7,-,TRBV28
CATFGLVTGYTF,TGTGCGACTTTCGGGCTGGTCACTGGCTACACCTTC,-,TRBJ1-2,-,TRBV28
CSAREVQGAYEQYF,TGCAGTGCTAGAGAGGTTCAGGGGGCGTACGAGCAGTACTTC,TRBD1,TRBJ2-7,-,TRBV20-1
CASSPRDGTYEQYF,TGTGCCAGTAGTCCCAGGGACGGAACCTACGAGCAGTACTTC,-,TRBJ2-7,few,TRBV19